One sample yielded the 5 T cell receptor beta chains listed below, sequenced in a study of CD8+ T cells in alopecia areata (dated by TCRdb to 2016 to 2018). What the treatment or condition label conveys for this sample: oral pan-JAK inhibitor, 5-10 mg twice daily. The library was made by the immunoSEQ multiplex PCR assay. RNA was extracted from all samples and reverse transcribed into cDNA, which served as template for TCR sequencing. The table comes from immuneACCESS by way of TCRdb, which keeps in-frame sequences with V and J called. Part of the clones is missing from these tables; in studies checked, under half for an unresolved V gene and the rest for unknown reasons. For this sample there are 100,000 or so clones; roughly 60% appear just once. Of the sample, less than 20% falls within the top ten clones. Sequences were derived from CD8+ T cells sorted from blood, sampled between weeks 55 and 65, from a patient treated with tofacitinib. These receptors were taken from a human donor with alopecia areata.

The chain joins TRBV6-5 to TRBJ2-1; D call uncertain. Looked up from germline, CDR1 is MNHEY and CDR2 is SVGAGI. This CDR3 is built from 11 residues. V was pared by 6 bases and J by 7 bases, with 7 bases between. CDR3 loop: CASRGGNEQFF. The CDR3 bases are TGTGCCAGCAGAGGTGGAAATGAGCAGTTCTTC.

This clone has a count of ten or more. The chain employs TRBV7-9 and TRBJ2-5, with TRBD2 as a possible D gene (6 bases). The length of the CDR3 is 15 residues. V was trimmed by 6 bases and J by 5 bases, leaving 19 bases between them. Germline CDR1 SEHNR, CDR2 FQNEAQ (reference sequence). As DNA, the CDR3 is TGTGCCAGCAGGTCGCCGGGACTCGCAGCCGAGACCCAGTACTTC. It is translated as CASRSPGLAAETQYF. Filled out from reference TRBV7-9 and TRBJ2-5, the complete variable domain reads DTGVSQNPRHKITKRGQNVTFRCDPISEHNRLYWYRQTLGQGPEFLTYFQNEAQLEKSRLLSDRFSAERPKGSFSTLEIQRTEQGDSAMYLCASRSPGLAAETQYFGPGTRLLVL.

V is TRBV9 and J is TRBJ1-2; D remains ambiguous. The V and J ends lost 7 bases and 8 bases respectively, with 6 bases between them. Germline assignment: CDR1 SGDLS and CDR2 YYNGEE. The CDR3 extends over 9 amino acids. Here the CDR3 reads CASGRGYTF. CDR3 DNA: TGTGCCAGCGGACGCGGCTACACCTTC. Full variable domain (remainder filled in from reference TRBV9 and TRBJ1-2): DSGVTQTPKHLITATGQRVTLRCSPRSGDLSVYWYQQSLDQGLQFLIQYYNGEERAKGNILERFSAQQFPDLHSELNLSSLELGDSALYFCASGRGYTFGSGTRLTVV.

The chain recombines TRBV11-2 with TRBJ2-3, with 7 bases fitting TRBD2. CDR1 SGHAT and CDR2 FQNNGV come from the germline V gene. The CDR3 is 17 amino acids. Unmatched junction bases numbered 10, after V lost 3 bases and J lost 1 base. This CDR3 is CASSLGSSGWGTDTQYF. The DNA of the CDR3 is TGTGCCAGCAGCTTGGGATCTAGCGGATGGGGCACAGATACGCAGTATTTT.

V is TRBV9 and J is TRBJ2-1; D might be TRBD1 (5 bases). V was clipped by 3 bases and J by 3 bases, with 7 bases between them. CDR1 is SGDLS and CDR2 is YYNGEE in the germline V gene. The CDR3 is made up of 13 amino acids. In DNA form, the CDR3 reads TGTGCCAGCAGCGGGGGCAGCTACAATGAGCAGTTCTTC. Protein: CASSGGSYNEQFF. Based on the CDR3 plus reference TRBV9 and TRBJ2-1, the full variable domain is DSGVTQTPKHLITATGQRVTLRCSPRSGDLSVYWYQQSLDQGLQFLIQYYNGEERAKGNILERFSAQQFPDLHSELNLSSLELGDSALYFCASSGGSYNEQFFGPGTRLTVL.